One sample yielded the 32 T cell receptor beta chains listed below, sequenced in a study of T cell repertoires in cytomegalovirus infection. These receptors lack a known antigen. TCRdb reprocessed the reads via MiXCR and lists one record per CDR3 protein. The repertoire holds under 300,000 distinct CDR3 sequences, with around 20% as singletons. Sequences were derived from cultured PBMCs, sampled from culture after CMV antigen stimulation. These receptors came from a human donor in good health (CMV status not recorded). Some clones in this sample may be carry-over from other donors' samples.

The chain combines TRBV25-1 with TRBJ2-7; possibly TRBD1 for D (6 bases). The germline CDR1 and CDR2 sequences are MGHDK and SYGVNS. The germline V and J ends were trimmed by 1 base and 3 bases, with 13 bases remaining between them. This CDR3 spans 15 amino acids. CDR3 amino acids: CASSELRQGNYEQYF. CDR3 coding DNA: TGTGCCAGCAGTGAATTGCGGCAGGGGAACTACGAGCAGTACTTC.

This chain connects TRBV28 to TRBJ2-7; the D gene could be TRBD1 or TRBD2 (5 bases each). Trimming removed 2 bases from V and 6 bases from J, with 14 bases in between. CDR3 length: 14 amino acids. Germline V gene data show CDR1 as MDHEN and CDR2 as SYDVKM. This CDR3 reads CASSLLGDEVEQYF. CDR3 bases: TGTGCCAGCAGTTTACTAGGGGACGAGGTCGAGCAGTACTTC.

This clonotype was found a few times. The V and J genes are TRBV12-3 or TRBV12-4 and TRBJ2-1; 15 nucleotides line up with TRBD2. The CDR3 is 20 amino acids. Trimming took 6 bases from V and 4 from J; bases not matched to a gene: 16. CDR3 in DNA: TGTGCCAGCAGCCCTGCCCGGACTAGCGGGGGGGCCTACCCTTACAATGAGCAGTTCTTC. Amino acid sequence: CASSPARTSGGAYPYNEQFF.

This rearrangement joins TRBV20-1 to TRBJ1-5; D call uncertain. Per the germline V gene, CDR1 is DFQATT and CDR2 is SNEGSKA (reference sequence). Between the trimmed V and J ends, which lost 0 bases and 4 bases, there was a span of 16 bases. This CDR3 comprises 16 residues. CDR3 protein: CSARDGLRISNQPQHF. CDR3 coding DNA: TGCAGTGCTAGAGATGGTCTCCGGATTTCGAATCAGCCCCAGCATTTT.

CDR3 nucleotide sequence: TGTGCCAGCAGCGACAGGCGGGGTCTGGAGACCCAGTACTTC. Protein: CASSDRRGLETQYF. This chain connects TRBV13 to TRBJ2-5; D possibly uses TRBD1 or TRBD2 (6 bases each). The V end lost 5 bases, the J end lost 5 bases, and 15 bases lay between the germline ends. The CDR3 extends over 14 amino acids. Germline V lookup: CDR1 PRHDT, CDR2 FYEKMQ (reference sequence).

In this sample, this clonotype turned up many times. The V call is TRBV6-1, the J call TRBJ1-5, with D possibly being TRBD1 (6 bases). Germline CDR1 is MNHNS and CDR2 is SASEGT. V dropped 6 bases and J dropped 0 bases, with 27 bases sitting between them. This CDR3 has 20 residues. The CDR3 DNA reads TGTGCCAGCAGACCCAAGGGACACGGCGGCAGGGCTTATAGCAATCAGCCCCAGCATTTT. This gives the protein CASRPKGHGGRAYSNQPQHF.

The V gene is TRBV5-6, the J gene TRBJ1-2, with 7 bases lining up with TRBD1. The CDR3 extends over 15 amino acids. The junction had 10 bases not matched to a gene; V was cut back by 4 bases and J by 4 bases. Germline V CDR1 and CDR2: SGHDT, YYEEEE. CDR3 DNA: TGTGCCAGCAGCCAAGGAGCAGGGGGACTCTATGGCTACACCTTC. It is translated as CASSQGAGGLYGYTF. The full variable domain, with the rest looked up from reference TRBV5-6 and TRBJ1-2, is DAGVTQSPTHLIKTRGQQVTLRCSPKSGHDTVSWYQQALGQGPQFIFQYYEEEERQRGNFPDRFSGHQFPNYSSELNVNALLLGDSALYLCASSQGAGGLYGYTFGSGTRLTVV.

The chain employs TRBV12-3 or TRBV12-4 and TRBJ1-4; D not certain. The CDR3 sequence is 14 residues long. V lost 5 bases and J 2 bases, leaving 9 bases between the germline ends. The CDR3 loop reads CASSRVSTNEKLFF. DNA for the CDR3: TGTGCCAGCAGTCGGGTGTCCACTAATGAAAAACTGTTTTTT.

This sequence joins TRBV11-3 and TRBJ1-3; D remains unclear. The CDR3 covers 11 residues. Trimming shortened V by 2 bases and J by 8 bases, and 4 bases separated the two germline ends. Germline V CDR1 and CDR2: SGHNT, YENEEA. The CDR3 nucleotides are TGTGCCAGCAGCTTAATGTACACCATATATTTT. Its translation: CASSLMYTIYF.

The chain joins TRBV7-6 to TRBJ2-1; 7 bases line up with TRBD1. Germline CDR1 and CDR2: SGHVS and FNYEAQ. J was trimmed by 4 bases and V by 5 bases; bases with no gene match: 8. The CDR3 extends over 15 amino acids. The CDR3 DNA reads as TGTGCCAGCAGCGCCGACGGGACAGTATACAATGAGCAGTTCTTC. Translating it yields CASSADGTVYNEQFF. The full variable domain, rest sourced from reference TRBV7-6 and TRBJ2-1, is GAGVSQSPRYKVTKRGQDVALRCDPISGHVSLYWYRQALGQGPEFLTYFNYEAQQDKSGLPNDRFSAERPEGSISTLTIQRTEQRDSAMYRCASSADGTVYNEQFFGPGTRLTVL.

This clonotype occurred a few times. This chain links TRBV11-3 with TRBJ2-3; no clear D. CDR1 and CDR2 from the germline V gene are SGHNT and YENEEA. V lost 5 bases to trimming and J lost 6 bases, with 18 bases between them. This CDR3 has 15 residues. The CDR3 bases are TGTGCCAGCAGCCCAACGGTCTCCCTCCTCGATACGCAGTATTTT. Translation gives CASSPTVSLLDTQYF.

This rearrangement joins TRBV19 to TRBJ2-1; 16 bases align to TRBD2. Trimming cost V 6 bases and J 5 bases; bases outside gene matches: 19. Germline CDR1 is LNHDA and CDR2 is SQIVND (reference sequence). The CDR3 sequence is 21 residues long. In DNA form, the CDR3 reads TGTGCCAGTAGAGGGGTCGATGGGACTAGCGGGAGGGCCCCTCCACACAATGAGCAGTTCTTC. Translated, it gives CASRGVDGTSGRAPPHNEQFF.

This clonotype was detected a few times. The V call is TRBV11-2, the J call TRBJ1-2; D is unresolved. Germline CDR1 SGHAT, CDR2 FQNNGV. With 5 bases removed from V and 6 bases from J, the gap between germline ends came to 10 bases. This CDR3 is 12 amino acids long. CDR3 loop: CASSAGGHGYTF. The CDR3 DNA follows: TGTGCCAGCAGCGCCGGAGGGCATGGCTACACCTTC.

This clonotype was seen a few times. This chain links TRBV6-2 or TRBV6-3 with TRBJ2-4; D gene unclear. CDR3 length: 13 amino acids. V lost 8 bases and J 0 bases, leaving 8 bases between the germline ends. Germline assignment: CDR1 MNHEY and CDR2 SVGEGT. The CDR3 reads CASGSRAKNIQYF. DNA for the CDR3: TGTGCCAGCGGGTCTAGAGCCAAAAACATTCAGTACTTC.

This chain uses TRBV28 with TRBJ2-3, with a possible D match to TRBD2 (5 bases). Trimming took off 7 bases at V and 3 bases at J, with 20 bases between the two ends. CDR1 and CDR2 from the germline V gene are MDHEN and SYDVKM. CDR3 length: 16 residues. Here the CDR3 DNA reads TGTGCCAGCACCAACGGAGGATGGAGGAAAACAGATACGCAGTATTTT. It encodes CASTNGGWRKTDTQYF. Full variable domain (remainder filled in from reference TRBV28 and TRBJ2-3): DVKVTQSSRYLVKRTGEKVFLECVQDMDHENMFWYRQDPGLGLRLIYFSYDVKMKEKGDIPEGYSVSREKKERFSLILESASTNQTSMYLCASTNGGWRKTDTQYFGPGTRLTVL.

Notes on this clonotype: An end of the junction does not agree with germline; a read error may underlie this. The chain couples TRBV5-1 to TRBJ2-1, with 8 bases lining up with TRBD2. The CDR3 is 15 amino acids. Looked up from germline, CDR1 is SGHRS and CDR2 is YFSETQ. The CDR3 protein is CASNLQFAGGLEQFF. The DNA of the CDR3 is TGCGCCAGCAACTTGCAATTTGCGGGAGGCCTCGAGCAGTTCTTC. Looking up the rest from reference TRBV5-1 and TRBJ2-1 gives the full variable domain: KAGVTQTPRYLIKTRGQQVTLSCSPISGHRSVSWYQQTPGQGLQFLFEYFSETQRNKGNFPGRFSGRQFSNSRSEMNVSTLELGDSALYLCASNLQFAGGLEQFFGPGTRLTVL.

The chain is built from TRBV7-2 and TRBJ1-1; possible D gene TRBD1, 6 bases. Germline loops: CDR1 SGHTA, CDR2 FQGNSA. The CDR3 runs to 14 residues. V was trimmed by 5 bases and J by 2 bases, leaving 12 bases between them. For the CDR3, the DNA is TGTGCCAGCAGCACCTGGACAGTTAACACTGAAGCTTTCTTT. Amino acids: CASSTWTVNTEAFF.

This clonotype has ten or more counts. The genes are TRBV7-2 and TRBJ2-3, with TRBD1 matching over 8 bases. Unmatched junction bases numbered 3, after V lost 2 bases and J lost 2 bases. The germline V gene encodes CDR1 SGHTA and CDR2 FQGNSA. CDR3 length: 15 amino acids. In DNA form, the CDR3 reads TGTGCCAGCAGCTTACAGGGGGCGCCCACAGATACGCAGTATTTT. This sequence encodes CASSLQGAPTDTQYF.

The chain couples TRBV12-3 or TRBV12-4 to TRBJ2-3; TRBD1 or TRBD2 may be the D gene (5 bases each). Trimming took off 6 bases at V and 10 bases at J, with 29 bases between the two ends. The CDR3 contains 17 residues. This CDR3 reads CASSLFPLDSGTMAQYF. The CDR3 coding sequence is TGTGCCAGCAGCCTTTTTCCCCTAGACTCCGGGACCATGGCGCAGTATTTT.

This chain connects TRBV10-3 to TRBJ2-7; TRBD2 matches at 11 bases. The CDR3 covers 14 residues. Looked up from germline, CDR1 is ENHRY and CDR2 is SYGVKD. The trim removed 6 bases at V and 4 bases at J, leaving 5 bases unmatched. CDR3 bases: TGTGCCATCAGCTCCGGGACTAGCGGATACGAGCAGTACGTC. Protein: CAISSGTSGYEQYV.

The chain uses TRBV5-8 and TRBJ2-1, with D possibly TRBD2 on 5 matching bases. Germline CDR1 and CDR2: SGHTS and YDEGEE. The CDR3 is made up of 15 amino acids. Trimming shortened V by 5 bases and J by 4 bases, and 16 bases separated the two germline ends. CDR3 region: CASRGYGRGYNEQFF. The CDR3 nucleotides read TGTGCCAGCAGGGGATACGGACGGGGATACAATGAGCAGTTCTTC.

This clonotype was found a few times. The DNA of the CDR3 is TGTGCCAGCAGCTTAGCGGCCGCAGGCGGGAACGAAGCTTTCTTT. It specifies CASSLAAAGGNEAFF. The chain couples TRBV11-2 to TRBJ1-1; D is unclear. The germline V and J ends were trimmed by 1 base and 8 bases, with 17 bases remaining between them. There are 15 residues in the CDR3. Germline V lookup: CDR1 SGHAT, CDR2 FQNNGV.

The chain uses TRBV7-9 and TRBJ2-1; D might be TRBD2 (6 bases). The V gene lost 2 bases and the J gene lost 0 bases, with 11 bases spanning the gap. Germline V CDR1 and CDR2: SEHNR, FQNEAQ (reference sequence). This CDR3 region has 16 residues. The CDR3 DNA follows: TGTGCCAGCAGCTTATTATCGGGGGACTCCTACAATGAGCAGTTCTTC. This codes for CASSLLSGDSYNEQFF.

The chain uses TRBV11-2 and TRBJ1-1, with D maybe TRBD1 (5 bases). Trimming took 5 bases from V and 0 from J, leaving 13 bases between them. CDR3 length equals 15 residues. Germline CDR1 SGHAT, CDR2 FQNNGV. The CDR3 DNA reads TGTGCCAGCAGCCCAACGAGGGGCGTGAACACTGAAGCTTTCTTT. As protein: CASSPTRGVNTEAFF.

This clonotype appeared many times. The V gene is TRBV7-9, the J gene TRBJ2-1; D gene unclear. The CDR3 consists of 15 residues. Germline V gene data show CDR1 as SEHNR and CDR2 as FQNEAQ (reference sequence). V lost 7 bases to trimming and J lost 3 bases, with 16 bases between them. The CDR3 sequence is CASNSIMNIYNEQFF. CDR3 DNA sequence: TGTGCCAGCAACTCAATAATGAATATCTACAATGAGCAGTTCTTC.

The chain uses TRBV7-2 and TRBJ1-4; D uncertain. V lost 3 bases and J 2 bases, leaving 7 bases between the germline ends. This CDR3 is 14 amino acids long. Germline-derived CDR1 and CDR2 are SGHTA and FQGNSA. The CDR3 bases are TGTGCCAGCAGCTTCAGGAGTACTAATGAAAAACTGTTTTTT. Protein product: CASSFRSTNEKLFF.

The chain employs TRBV6-5 and TRBJ2-5; the match to TRBD2 covers 9 bases. The germline V gene has CDR1 MNHEY and CDR2 SVGAGI. The V gene end was trimmed by 6 bases and the J gene end by 5 bases; junction bases not matched to a gene: 16. There are 17 residues in the CDR3. In nucleotides, the CDR3 is TGTGCCAGCAGCTTTAGGCTTAGCGGGAGATCACCGGAGACCCAGTACTTC. Its translation: CASSFRLSGRSPETQYF.

V usage is TRBV24-1 and J usage is TRBJ2-6; D is perhaps TRBD1 (6 bases). The CDR3 runs 16 residues. Germline loops: CDR1 KGHDR, CDR2 SFDVKD. V was cut by 3 bases and J by 2 bases, with 10 bases left in between. In nucleotides, the CDR3 is TGTGCCACCAGTGATCAGGGACATGCTGGGGCCAACGTCCTGACTTTC. Amino acid sequence: CATSDQGHAGANVLTF.

The rearrangement uses TRBV11-2 and TRBJ2-5; TRBD1 is a possible D gene (6 bases). V lost 5 bases to trimming and J lost 6 bases, with 13 bases between them. Germline V gene lookup returns CDR1 SGHAT and CDR2 FQNNGV. The CDR3 runs to 13 residues. The CDR3 region has the DNA TGTGCCAGCAGCCTACAGGGTAGGAAGACCCAGTACTTC. Its protein is CASSLQGRKTQYF. Together with reference TRBV11-2 and TRBJ2-5, the CDR3 gives the full variable domain: EAGVAQSPRYKIIEKRQSVAFWCNPISGHATLYWYQQILGQGPKLLIQFQNNGVVDDSQLPKDRFSAERLKGVDSTLKIQPAKLEDSAVYLCASSLQGRKTQYFGPGTRLLVL.

This chain links TRBV4-1 with TRBJ2-5; D uncertain. V lost 1 base, J lost 2 bases, and 11 bases lay in between. Germline V gene lookup returns CDR1 MGHRA and CDR2 YSYEKL. This CDR3 has 15 amino acids. CDR3 sequence reads: CASSQGSVNQETQYF. The DNA for the CDR3 is TGCGCCAGCAGCCAAGGAAGCGTAAATCAAGAGACCCAGTACTTC.

This chain joins TRBV11-2 and TRBJ2-1, with TRBD2 matching 7 bases. V was clipped by 10 bases and J by 8 bases; unmatched bases: 14. The CDR3 is made up of 14 amino acids. Germline V gives CDR1 SGHAT, CDR2 FQNNGV. The CDR3 is CANHEGGPAHEQFF. The CDR3, as DNA: TGTGCCAACCACGAGGGAGGGCCGGCACATGAGCAGTTCTTC. Full variable domain (missing parts from reference TRBV11-2 and TRBJ2-1): EAGVAQSPRYKIIEKRQSVAFWCNPISGHATLYWYQQILGQGPKLLIQFQNNGVVDDSQLPKDRFSAERLKGVDSTLKIQPAKLEDSAVYLCANHEGGPAHEQFFGPGTRLTVL.

Concerning this clonotype: A much larger clonotype is one base distant, so this may be a read error. The V gene is TRBV12-3 or TRBV12-4, the J gene TRBJ1-1; D is unclear. The CDR3 totals 12 residues. Deletions cut 3 bases from V and 4 bases from J, with 6 bases between. CDR3 sequence: CASSLGSTEAFF. CDR3 nucleotides: TGTGCCAGCAGTTTGGGGAGCACTGAAGCTTTCTTT.